This T cell receptor (beta chain) is drawn from a study of cytomegalovirus exposure and HLA in healthy donors. General study results and limits: Cytomegalovirus-associated TCR beta chains were listed, numbering roughly 150. Rarity marked most TCR sequences, yet some public TCRs occurred in many donors.

Some clones are missing from TCRdb's copy, which holds only in-frame ones; the method was immunoSEQ multiplex PCR. The table has about 76,000 clones, about 93% seen once. The CDR3 has 14 amino acids. The V and J ends lost 6 bases and 2 bases, in that order; junction bases with no gene match: 2. From germline, CDR1 is MNHEY and CDR2 SVGAGI. About this clone itself: Its antigen is not known.

The chain has TRBV6-5 and TRBJ1-2, with TRBD1 matching 11 bases. This receptor was obtained from a woman aged 18-29 years in good health and CMV-seronegative. The sample consisted of PBMCs. CDR3 in DNA: TGTGCCAGCAGGGGGACAGGGGGAAACTATGGCTACACCTTC. Its protein product is CASRGTGGNYGYTF.